The next 14 T cell receptor beta chains were all read from a single sample in a study of blood T cell repertoires in COVID-19. This table comes from immunoSEQ multiplex PCR, and its TCRdb copy is limited to in-frame clones, with some not included. The sample contains around 130,000 clones, roughly 86% of which appear only once. The sequenced material came from peripheral blood. These receptors all come from a woman aged 45-65 years who had recovered from COVID-19.

The rearrangement uses TRBV19 and TRBJ1-6; TRBD1 might be the D (6 bases). Germline CDR1 is LNHDA and CDR2 is SQIVND (reference sequence). The CDR3 sequence is 16 residues long. V lost 5 bases to trimming and J lost 4 bases, with 15 bases between them. The DNA of the CDR3 is TGTGCCAGTAGTCCGACCGGGACATCGTATAATTCACCCCTCCACTTT. Translating it yields CASSPTGTSYNSPLHF.

J is TRBJ1-2 and V is TRBV4-2, with a possible D match to TRBD1 (6 bases). CDR1 and CDR2 from the germline V gene are LGHNA and YNFKEQ. The CDR3 runs 16 residues. V dropped 4 bases and J dropped 4 bases, with 19 bases sitting between them. CDR3 in amino acids: CASSPSFQGFSYGYTF. The CDR3 region has the DNA TGTGCCAGCAGCCCATCCTTTCAGGGGTTCTCCTATGGCTACACCTTC.

The rearrangement links TRBV7-9 to TRBJ2-1; 8 bases are a match to TRBD2. V dropped 2 bases and J dropped 7; count of bases not matched to a gene: 7. The CDR3 contains 15 residues. Germline V gives CDR1 SEHNR, CDR2 FQNEAQ (reference sequence). The CDR3 reads CASSLNSGGLNEQFF. The DNA for the CDR3 is TGTGCCAGCAGCTTAAATTCGGGAGGGCTGAATGAGCAGTTCTTC.

V is TRBV6-4 and J is TRBJ2-1, with D tentatively TRBD2 (6 bases). This CDR3 region has 12 residues. Trimming shortened V by 8 bases and J by 2 bases, and 7 bases separated the two germline ends. Germline CDR1 MRHNA, CDR2 SNTAGT. In DNA form, the CDR3 reads TGTGCCAGCTCTAGCGCCTACAATGAGCAGTTCTTC. It specifies CASSSAYNEQFF.

The rearrangement uses TRBV3-1 (or the pseudogene TRBV3-2) and TRBJ1-2, with 9 bases lining up with TRBD1. The CDR3 spans 14 residues. CDR1 is LGHDT and CDR2 is YNNKEL in the germline V gene (reference sequence). V lost 3 bases and J lost 8; bases outside the gene matches: 7. The CDR3 protein is CASSQTGTGNGYTF. CDR3 nucleotides: TGTGCCAGCAGCCAGACCGGGACAGGGAACGGCTACACCTTC.

The V call is TRBV7-9, the J call TRBJ2-7; TRBD2 might be the D (5 bases). The length of the CDR3 is 13 residues. The V gene lost 10 bases and the J gene lost 2 bases, with 15 bases spanning the gap. Germline V gene sequence: CDR1 SEHNR, CDR2 FQNEAQ (reference sequence). The CDR3 sequence: CAIDARGTYEQYF. In nucleotides, the CDR3 is TGTGCCATCGACGCCCGGGGAACCTACGAGCAGTACTTC.

V and J are TRBV7-9 and TRBJ2-7; D is undetermined. CDR3 length equals 12 residues. Germline CDR1 is SEHNR and CDR2 is FQNEAQ (reference sequence). V was pared by 3 bases and J by 4 bases, with 7 bases between. CDR3 DNA: TGTGCCAGCAGCTTTTCCGGGTACGAGCAGTACTTC. Translation gives CASSFSGYEQYF.

Of note for this clone: The same CDR3 can be traced to other DNA sequences in this sample. The chain combines TRBV2 with TRBJ2-7; D gene unclear. The CDR3 contains 11 residues. V was shortened by 2 bases and J by 3 bases, with 2 bases between the two germline ends. The germline V gene has CDR1 SNHLY and CDR2 FYNNEI. Here the CDR3 DNA reads TGTGCCAGCAGTGAATACTACGAGCAGTACTTC. This encodes CASSEYYEQYF.

In the case of this clone: The same CDR3 arises from other DNA sequences in this sample as well. This chain connects TRBV5-1 to TRBJ2-2, with 9 bases lining up with TRBD1. The trim removed 8 bases at V and 1 base at J, leaving 3 bases unmatched. This CDR3 has 14 amino acids. In germline, CDR1 is SGHRS, CDR2 YFSETQ. For the CDR3, the DNA is TGCGCCAGTACGGGACAGGGGAACACCGGGGAGCTGTTTTTT. It encodes CASTGQGNTGELFF.

Only a few counts were recorded for this clone. This chain links TRBV27 with TRBJ1-1; TRBD1 aligns across 7 bases. This CDR3 region has 16 residues. Germline CDR1 MNHEY, CDR2 SMNVEV (reference sequence). Trimming took 7 bases from V and 0 from J; bases not matched to a gene: 11. The CDR3, as DNA: TGTGCCAGCAACCTAAGACCGACAGGGATGAACACTGAAGCTTTCTTT. Translation: CASNLRPTGMNTEAFF.

The V call is TRBV7-3, the J call TRBJ1-2, with a tentative D call TRBD1 (5 bases). Germline V gene lookup returns CDR1 SGHTA and CDR2 FQGTGA. The CDR3 has 17 residues. Between the trimmed V and J ends, which lost 2 bases and 1 base, there was a span of 17 bases. CDR3 loop: CASSLPMGGLNNYGYTF. The CDR3 DNA is TGTGCCAGCAGCTTACCCATGGGGGGACTTAATAACTATGGCTACACCTTC.

The chain links TRBV21-1 to TRBJ1-2; the table calls TRBD1, which could not be checked here. TRBV21-1 is annotated as a pseudogene. The CDR3 consists of 15 residues. CDR3 bases: TGTGCCAGCAGCCTGAGAGGACAACCGGCAGGAGGCTACACCTTC. This sequence encodes CASSLRGQPAGGYTF.

V is TRBV12-3 or TRBV12-4 and J is TRBJ2-1; TRBD1 matches 7 bases. This CDR3 is built from 13 residues. Losses at the gene ends were 3 bases for V and 8 bases for J; bases not matched to a gene: 4. Written as DNA, the CDR3 is TGTGCCAGCAGTTTTTACAGGGGCTATGAGCAGTTCTTC. It encodes CASSFYRGYEQFF.

V gene TRBV10-2 combines with J gene TRBJ1-1; a possible D gene is TRBD1 (5 bases). Germline V gene sequence: CDR1 WSHSY, CDR2 SAAADI. The CDR3 extends over 13 amino acids. V lost 7 bases and J 1 base, leaving 10 bases between the germline ends. The chain's CDR3 is CASTDNENTEAFF. DNA of the CDR3: TGCGCCAGCACGGACAATGAGAACACTGAAGCTTTCTTT.